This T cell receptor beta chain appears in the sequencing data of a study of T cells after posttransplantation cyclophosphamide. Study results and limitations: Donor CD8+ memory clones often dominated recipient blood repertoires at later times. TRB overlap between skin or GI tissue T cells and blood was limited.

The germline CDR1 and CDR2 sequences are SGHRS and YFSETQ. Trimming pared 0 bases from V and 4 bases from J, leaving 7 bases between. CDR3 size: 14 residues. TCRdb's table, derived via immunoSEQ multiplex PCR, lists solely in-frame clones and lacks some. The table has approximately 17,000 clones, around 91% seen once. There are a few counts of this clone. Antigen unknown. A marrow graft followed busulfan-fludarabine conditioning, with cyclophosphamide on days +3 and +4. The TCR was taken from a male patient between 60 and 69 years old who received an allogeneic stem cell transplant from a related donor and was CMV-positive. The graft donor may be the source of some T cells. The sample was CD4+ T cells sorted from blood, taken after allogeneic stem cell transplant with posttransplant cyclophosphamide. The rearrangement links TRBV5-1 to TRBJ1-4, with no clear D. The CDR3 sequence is CASSLGQINEKLFF. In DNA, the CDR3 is TGCGCCAGCAGCTTGGGGCAGATTAATGAAAAACTGTTTTTT.